These 11 T cell receptor beta chains share one sample of origin, sequenced in a study of blood T cell repertoires in COVID-19. Only in-frame clones appear in the TCRdb table, and some are missing; sequencing was by immunoSEQ multiplex PCR. This sample has under 200,000 clones, with 87% found just once. Sequenced material: peripheral blood. The receptor source for this set is a man aged 60 to 69 with active or convalescent COVID-19.

This sequence joins TRBV24-1 and TRBJ1-2; 8 nucleotides align to TRBD1. The length of the CDR3 is 12 residues. J lost 8 bases, V lost 6 bases, and 4 bases had no gene match. CDR1 KGHDR and CDR2 SFDVKD come from the germline V gene. This CDR3 reads CATSQGAEGYTF. CDR3 nucleotides: TGTGCCACCAGTCAGGGGGCGGAGGGCTACACCTTC.

The chain employs TRBV27 and TRBJ1-4; D might be TRBD1 (5 bases). This CDR3 comprises 16 residues. From germline, CDR1 is MNHEY and CDR2 SMNVEV (reference sequence). Trimming removed 6 bases from V and 3 bases from J, with 17 bases in between. CDR3 DNA: TGTGCCAGCAGCCCAGAGGCGGGGGTGGCTAATGAAAAACTGTTTTTT. Its protein product is CASSPEAGVANEKLFF.

This clone was detected only once. This chain links TRBV7-9 with TRBJ1-4, with D unresolved. CDR1 is SEHNR and CDR2 is FQNEAQ in the germline V gene (reference sequence). Trimming pared 3 bases from V and 14 bases from J, leaving 16 bases between. The CDR3 is 13 residues long. The CDR3 nucleotides are TGTGCCAGCAGCTTCGAACAGAGGGTTAGTCTGTTTTTT. It codes for CASSFEQRVSLFF.

The V and J genes are TRBV18 and TRBJ2-5, with D hard to call. The CDR3 totals 12 residues. The V gene's germline CDR1 is KGHSH and CDR2 LQKENI. Trimming pared 4 bases from V and 1 base from J, leaving 4 bases between. In DNA form, the CDR3 reads TGTGCCAGCTCACAGCTCCAAGAGACCCAGTACTTC. Protein product: CASSQLQETQYF.

The chain joins TRBV14 to TRBJ1-1, with no clear D. The germline CDR1 and CDR2 sequences are SGHDN and FVKESK. Trimming left V 8 bases short and J 0 bases short, with 10 bases between. CDR3 length: 13 residues. CDR3 sequence reads: CASSRYLNTEAFF. In DNA form, the CDR3 reads TGTGCCAGCTCCAGGTATTTGAACACTGAAGCTTTCTTT.

V is TRBV7-9 and J is TRBJ2-5, with a weak D call TRBD2 (7 bases). The CDR3 spans 13 residues. V dropped 5 bases and J dropped 5 bases, with 12 bases sitting between them. Germline loops: CDR1 SEHNR, CDR2 FQNEAQ (reference sequence). CDR3 amino acids: CASSGGGGETQYF. CDR3 DNA sequence: TGTGCCAGCAGCGGGGGAGGGGGTGAGACCCAGTACTTC.

The chain recombines TRBV10-3 with TRBJ1-1, with 9 bases aligning to TRBD1. V was pared by 4 bases and J by 1 base, with 4 bases of the junction left unmatched. CDR3 length: 15 residues. The germline CDR1 and CDR2 sequences are ENHRY and SYGVKD. The CDR3 loop reads CAISAGTGTNTEAFF. The CDR3 coding sequence is TGTGCCATCAGTGCCGGGACAGGGACGAACACTGAAGCTTTCTTT.

This chain uses TRBV27 with TRBJ2-1; TRBD2 matches at 15 bases. Germline trimming cut 6 bases from V and 2 bases from J; bases unmatched to any gene: 8. The CDR3 is made up of 18 amino acids. Germline V gene sequence: CDR1 MNHEY, CDR2 SMNVEV (reference sequence). CDR3 amino acids: CASSGLAGGPSTYNEQFF. The CDR3 DNA follows: TGTGCCAGCAGCGGACTAGCGGGGGGGCCGAGCACCTACAATGAGCAGTTCTTC.

The rearrangement links TRBV27 to TRBJ2-7; TRBD1 matches 7 bases. Looked up from germline, CDR1 is MNHEY and CDR2 is SMNVEV (reference sequence). CDR3 length: 14 residues. The V segment lost 8 bases and the J segment 5 bases; nucleotides outside the gene matches: 12. The CDR3 bases are TGTGCCAGCTGGCACAGGGGCCAGACCCACGAGCAGTACTTC. Translation gives CASWHRGQTHEQYF.

Concerning this clone: One junction end does not reproduce the germline sequence, and a read error may be involved. This rearrangement joins TRBV19 to TRBJ2-1; 9 bases are a match to TRBD2. Germline V lookup: CDR1 LNHDA, CDR2 SQIVND (reference sequence). The CDR3 contains 13 residues. The CDR3 loop reads CASSISSGVVSIF. The CDR3, as DNA: TGTGCCAGTAGTATCTCTAGCGGGGTCGTTTCGATCTTC.

In this sample, this clone turned up once. The CDR3 DNA reads TGTGCCAGCAGCCAAGACAGGGGGCGGTCACCCCTCCACTTT. Amino acid sequence: CASSQDRGRSPLHF. The V gene is TRBV3-1 (or the pseudogene TRBV3-2), the J gene TRBJ1-6, with 8 bases identical to TRBD1. The ends lost 0 bases at V and 10 bases at J; junction bases unmatched: 2. The length of the CDR3 is 14 residues. Germline V gives CDR1 LGHDT, CDR2 YNNKEL (reference sequence).